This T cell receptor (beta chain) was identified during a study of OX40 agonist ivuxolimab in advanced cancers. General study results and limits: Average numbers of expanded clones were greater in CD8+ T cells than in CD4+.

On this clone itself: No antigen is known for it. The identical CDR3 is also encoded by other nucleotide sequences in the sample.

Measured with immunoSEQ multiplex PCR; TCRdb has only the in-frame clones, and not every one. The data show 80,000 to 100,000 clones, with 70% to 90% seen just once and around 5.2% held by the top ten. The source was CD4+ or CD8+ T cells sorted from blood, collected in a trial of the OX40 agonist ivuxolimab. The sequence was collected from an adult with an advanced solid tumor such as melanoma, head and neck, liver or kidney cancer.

The CDR3 here is CASSIFSGSGANVLTF. CDR3 bases: TGTGCCAGTAGTATATTTTCGGGGTCTGGGGCCAACGTCCTGACTTTC. The rearrangement uses TRBV19 and TRBJ2-6; possibly TRBD2 for D (5 bases). Looked up from germline, CDR1 is LNHDA and CDR2 is SQIVND (reference sequence). V lost 2 bases to trimming and J lost 1 base, with 9 bases between them. The CDR3 consists of 16 residues.